The source of this T cell receptor (beta chain) is a study of T cells in Graves' hyperthyroidism and ophthalmopathy (dated by TCRdb to about 2019). Regarding the research as a whole: Peripheral blood samples were taken at initial diagnosis, before any treatment was given. Once sampling was done, hyperthyroidism patients were given methimazole at a starting dose of 30 mg daily, whereas ophthalmopathy patients were given high-dose intravenous methylprednisolone. The 100 discovery patients were randomly divided into training and test sets at a 7:3 ratio. The paper describes TCR Vbeta CDR3 sequencing of roughly 130 peripheral blood samples, made up of roughly 45 ophthalmopathy patients, approximately 76 hyperthyroidism patients and some 17 progressor patients. An independent validation cohort of under 20 hyperthyroidism patients and approximately 15 patients who later progressed to ophthalmopathy tested prospective prediction of ophthalmopathy. The study also compared thyroid tissue and blood T-cell repertoires from roughly six Graves' hyperthyroidism patients. To identify distinguishing TCR V-J signatures, a discovery cohort of about a hundred patients was used, comprising under 45 with Graves' ophthalmopathy and around 60 with stable Graves' hyperthyroidism. Points the paper makes about the study in general: No statistical method was used to set the sample size in advance, and investigators knew the group allocation. In validation, the model predicted progression to ophthalmopathy a median of about 6.5 months before onset, with around 70% sensitivity and more than 72% specificity. Most expanded thyroid clonotypes (frequency above 0.001) were also detected in blood, suggesting blood repertoires may reflect thyroid immune responses. In cross-validation, a model built on a 13 V-J signature told ophthalmopathy apart from stable hyperthyroidism with approximately 90% sensitivity and roughly 81% specificity, and in testing the same model reached 80%/75%.

The TCR beta CDR3 regions were amplified from the RNA transcripts. The first round of RT-PCR for the TCR CDR3 was performed with the HTBI primer set and the Qiagen OneStep RT-PCR kit. A second multiplex PCR round built the libraries, followed by size selection and purification. Paired-end sequencing of the libraries was performed with 100 bp reads on an Illumina HiSeq2000. Turning to the authors' computational methods: Raw data were processed with SOAPnuke, discarding reads with adapters, uncalled bases, mean Phred below 15, or no exact constant-primer or identifier match. COPE v1.2.5 was used to merge the high-quality paired reads, and each unique nucleotide sequence was defined as a clonotype. MiTCR v1.1 was used to align the clonotypes against IMGT TRBV, TRBD and TRBJ reference segments. The analysis included only V-J combinations with a frequency above 0.0001, which together covered about 99% of the repertoires. The TCS score was defined as the ratio of F50 (clonal expansion) to E x V (chaos), calculated using BLOSUM62-based TCRdist between CDR3 peptides within each V-J. Welch's t-statistics and random forest reduced just over 500 V-J features to 10 to 15, which were used in a naive Bayes classifier (R e1071). The raw public data were reprocessed by TCRdb itself: fastp quality trimming at Q25, MiXCR clonotype calling, in-frame beta chains only. All rows with the same CDR3 protein become a single entry with the most common DNA and genes. TCRdb's processing, not the study's, gives the V and J calls here. Present in this sample are roughly 750,000 distinct CDR3 sequences, around 15% of which were seen just once. Approximately 8.4% of the sample goes to the ten largest clones.

Stable Graves' hyperthyroidism was defined as no progression to ophthalmopathy during 18 months of follow-up. The hyperthyroidism patients were between 18 and 65 years old and newly diagnosed, with a disease duration of less than 2 months. Exclusion was applied to patients with uncontrolled infections, other autoimmune diseases, pregnancy or lactation. Diagnoses were based on clinical symptoms, serum thyroxine and TRAb, thyroid ultrasound and orbital computed tomography. Ficoll-Paque density gradient centrifugation was used to isolate PBMCs from about 10 ml of fresh peripheral blood. Total RNA was extracted with Trizol reagent, and quality was checked on an Agilent 2100 Bioanalyzer. This clonotype showed up many times. Its antigen has not been determined. No per-base quality is available; no much larger clone lies one base away. The trim is 9 bases for V and 3 bases for J, with a gap of 24 bases between the germline ends. CDR1 and CDR2, per the germline V gene, are MNHNS and SASEGT. The CDR3 starts with the cysteine, ends with the phenylalanine, and has 16 residues. The retained sequence is limited to the CDR3, 48 bases, with the frame set at the first base.

The chain was built from TRBV6-1 and TRBJ2-7; the D gene is perhaps TRBD2, from 5 matching bases. The sequenced sample consisted of blood. This sequence was found in a young man with Graves' hyperthyroidism. The CDR3 has the sequence CASHYGVGRLLYEQYF. The sequenced DNA is TGTGCCAGTCACTACGGGGTAGGGAGACTCCTCTACGAGCAGTACTTC.